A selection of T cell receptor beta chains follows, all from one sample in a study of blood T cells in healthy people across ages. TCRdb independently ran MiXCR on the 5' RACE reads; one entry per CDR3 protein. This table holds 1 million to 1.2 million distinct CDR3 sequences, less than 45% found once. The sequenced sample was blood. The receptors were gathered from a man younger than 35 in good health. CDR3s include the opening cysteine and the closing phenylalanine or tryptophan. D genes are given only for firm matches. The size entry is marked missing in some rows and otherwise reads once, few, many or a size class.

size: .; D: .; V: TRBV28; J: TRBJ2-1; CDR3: CASSRWKWTYNEQFF; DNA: TGTGCCAGCAGCCGTTGGAAATGGACGTACAATGAGCAGTTCTTC
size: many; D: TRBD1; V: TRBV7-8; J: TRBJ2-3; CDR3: CASSTPGTGTTDTQYF; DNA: TGTGCCAGCAGCACCCCCGGGACAGGGACCACAGATACGCAGTATTTT
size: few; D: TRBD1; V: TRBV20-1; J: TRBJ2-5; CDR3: CSARGQVQETQYF; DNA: TGCAGTGCCCGGGGACAGGTCCAAGAGACCCAGTACTTC
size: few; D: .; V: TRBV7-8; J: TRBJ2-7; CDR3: CASSSGGDYEQYF; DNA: TGTGCCAGCAGCTCTGGGGGAGACTACGAGCAGTACTTC
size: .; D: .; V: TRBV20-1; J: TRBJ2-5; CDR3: CSARAETDIQETQYF; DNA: TGCAGTGCTAGAGCCGAAACAGATATTCAAGAGACCCAGTACTTC
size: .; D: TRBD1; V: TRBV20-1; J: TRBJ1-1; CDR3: CSARPRDRLNTEAFF; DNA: TGCAGTGCTAGACCCCGGGACAGGTTGAACACTGAAGCTTTCTTT
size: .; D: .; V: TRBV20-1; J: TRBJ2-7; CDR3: CSARVKAGHIYEQYF; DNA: TGCAGTGCTAGAGTAAAAGCGGGACACATCTACGAGCAGTACTTC
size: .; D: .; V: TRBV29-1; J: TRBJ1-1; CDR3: CSVLNPASRQAFF; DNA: TGCAGCGTGTTGAATCCGGCATCTCGTCAGGCTTTCTTT
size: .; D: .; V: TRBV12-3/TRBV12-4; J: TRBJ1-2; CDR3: CASSFGGDYTF; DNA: TGTGCCAGCAGTTTCGGGGGCGACTACACCTTC
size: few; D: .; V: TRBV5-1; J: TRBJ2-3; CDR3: CASSLARQEGDTQYF; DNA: TGCGCCAGCAGCTTGGCCCGCCAGGAAGGAGATACGCAGTATTTT
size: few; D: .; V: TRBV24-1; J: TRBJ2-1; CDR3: CATSDLGGNEQFF; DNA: TGTGCCACCAGTGATTTAGGGGGGAATGAGCAGTTCTTC
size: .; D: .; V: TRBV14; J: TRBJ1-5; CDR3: CASSQGGDVIVNQPRHF; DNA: TGTGCCAGCAGCCAAGGAGGGGACGTAATAGTCAATCAGCCCCGGCATTTT
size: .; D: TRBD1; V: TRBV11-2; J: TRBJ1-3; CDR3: CASSLQDRGVNTIYF; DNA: TGTGCCAGCAGCCTGCAGGACAGGGGGGTGAACACCATATATTTT
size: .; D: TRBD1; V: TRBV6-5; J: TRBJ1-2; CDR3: CASSLSVQTGVIGYTF; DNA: TGTGCCAGCAGTTTGAGTGTGCAGACAGGGGTTATAGGCTACACCTTC
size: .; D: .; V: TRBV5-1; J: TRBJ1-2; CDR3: CASSLGGQQGYGYTF; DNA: TGCGCCAGCAGCTTGGGTGGGCAACAGGGCTATGGCTACACCTTC
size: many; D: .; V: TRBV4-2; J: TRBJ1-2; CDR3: CASREELISNYGYTF; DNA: TGTGCCAGCAGAGAGGAACTCATTTCTAACTATGGCTACACCTTC
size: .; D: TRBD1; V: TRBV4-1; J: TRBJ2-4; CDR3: CASSQRRGQVNIQYF; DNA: TGCGCCAGCAGCCAACGGCGGGGACAGGTTAACATTCAGTACTTC
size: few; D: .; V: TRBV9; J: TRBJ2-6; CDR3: CASSVVDSGANVLTF; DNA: TGTGCCAGCAGCGTAGTTGACTCTGGGGCCAACGTCCTGACTTTC
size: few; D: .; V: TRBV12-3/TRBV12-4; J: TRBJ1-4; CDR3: CASSQTARNEKLFF; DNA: TGTGCCAGCAGCCAGACAGCACGAAATGAAAAACTGTTTTTT
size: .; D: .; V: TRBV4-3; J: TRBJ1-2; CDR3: CASSQERTTVSWDGYTF; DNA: TGCGCCAGCAGCCAAGAAAGGACAACGGTTTCTTGGGATGGCTACACCTTC
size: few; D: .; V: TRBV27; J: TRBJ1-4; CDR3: CASSLSPRGSNEKLFF; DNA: TGTGCCAGCAGTTTATCCCCCAGAGGTTCAAATGAAAAACTGTTTTTT
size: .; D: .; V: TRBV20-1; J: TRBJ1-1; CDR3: CSAKQGHLNTEAFF; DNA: TGCAGTGCTAAGCAAGGTCACCTGAACACTGAAGCTTTCTTT
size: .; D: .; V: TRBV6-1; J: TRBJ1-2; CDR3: CASSDKMAPTPRDYGYTF; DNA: TGTGCCAGCAGTGACAAGATGGCACCAACTCCCAGAGACTATGGCTACACCTTC
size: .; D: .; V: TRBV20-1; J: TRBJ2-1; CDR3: CSARDHRAYNEQFF; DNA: TGCAGTGCTAGAGACCACAGGGCCTACAATGAGCAGTTCTTC
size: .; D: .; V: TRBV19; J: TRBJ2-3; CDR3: CASSLGVALTDTQYF; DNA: TGTGCCAGTAGTTTGGGGGTTGCCCTCACAGATACGCAGTATTTT
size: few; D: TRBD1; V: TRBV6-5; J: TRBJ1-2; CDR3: CASSFNSDRGYGYTF; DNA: TGTGCCAGCAGTTTCAACTCGGACAGGGGTTATGGCTACACCTTC
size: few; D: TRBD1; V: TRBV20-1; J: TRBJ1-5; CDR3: CSGTTGVSNQPQHF; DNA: TGCAGTGGAACGACAGGGGTAAGCAATCAGCCCCAGCATTTT
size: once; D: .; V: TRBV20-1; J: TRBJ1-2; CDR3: CSARDNSRWISYGYTF; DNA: TGCAGTGCTAGAGATAATTCCAGGTGGATTAGCTATGGCTACACCTTC
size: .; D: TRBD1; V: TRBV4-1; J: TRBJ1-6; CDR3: CASSQDQTGTGRSPLHF; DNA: TGCGCCAGCAGCCAAGACCAGACCGGGACAGGAAGGTCACCCCTCCACTTT
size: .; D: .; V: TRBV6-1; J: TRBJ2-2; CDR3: CASSADGLFPGELFF; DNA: TGTGCCAGCAGTGCTGACGGATTGTTTCCCGGGGAGCTGTTTTTT
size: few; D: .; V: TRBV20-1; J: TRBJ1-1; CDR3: CSARDIYTEAFF; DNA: TGCAGTGCTAGGGATATATACACTGAAGCTTTCTTT
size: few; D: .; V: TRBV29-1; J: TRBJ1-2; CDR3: CSVASSNYGYTF; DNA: TGCAGCGTTGCTAGTTCTAACTATGGCTACACCTTC
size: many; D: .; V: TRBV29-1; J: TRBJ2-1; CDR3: CSVLGGENEQFF; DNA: TGCAGCGTCCTCGGAGGGGAAAATGAGCAGTTCTTC
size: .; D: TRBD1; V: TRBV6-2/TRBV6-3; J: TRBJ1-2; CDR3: CASSTDRAQGYTF; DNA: TGTGCCAGCAGCACGGACAGGGCTCAAGGCTACACCTTC
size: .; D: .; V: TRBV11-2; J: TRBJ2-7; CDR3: CASSLGVSAGSMHNEQYF; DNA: TGTGCCAGCAGCTTAGGGGTGTCGGCAGGGTCTATGCACAATGAGCAGTACTTC
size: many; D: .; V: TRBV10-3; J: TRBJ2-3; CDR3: CAISDQAPDTSDTQYF; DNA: TGTGCCATCAGTGACCAGGCTCCGGACACATCAGATACGCAGTATTTT
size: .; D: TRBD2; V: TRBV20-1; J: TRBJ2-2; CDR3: CSAVSGGSTGELFF; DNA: TGCAGTGCTGTGAGCGGGGGTTCCACCGGGGAGCTGTTTTTT
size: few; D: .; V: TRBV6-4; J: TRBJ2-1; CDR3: CASSDPQNNEQFF; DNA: TGTGCCAGCAGTGACCCGCAAAACAATGAGCAGTTCTTC
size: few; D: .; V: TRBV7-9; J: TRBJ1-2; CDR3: CASSPLLSSSHGYTF; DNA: TGTGCCAGCAGCCCCCTCCTTTCGTCGTCGCATGGCTACACCTTC